This T cell receptor (beta chain) was retrieved from a study of blood T cell repertoires in COVID-19. Assay: immunoSEQ multiplex PCR; the TCRdb copy retains only in-frame clones and omits some. The sample holds 120,000 or so clones, roughly nine tenths seen once. The CDR3 runs to 16 residues. Germline CDR1 is MNHEY and CDR2 is SMNVEV (reference sequence). The V gene lost 5 bases and the J gene lost 2 bases, with 19 bases spanning the gap. In Seattle, patients joined the study during active infection and were tracked longitudinally. This sequence joins TRBV27 and TRBJ2-7, with D perhaps TRBD2 (5 bases). Sequencing was done on a sample of peripheral blood. The receptor was isolated from a man between 60 and 75 years old with COVID-19, enrolled during active disease. CDR3 loop: CASSPTGNTNAYEQYF. In DNA form, the CDR3 reads TGTGCCAGCAGTCCGACCGGGAATACAAACGCCTACGAGCAGTACTTC.